A selection of T cell receptor beta chains follows, all from one sample in a study of response to subunit inactivated influenza vaccine. TCRdb reanalysed the RT-PCR reads using MiXCR and keeps one entry per CDR3 protein. The repertoire holds about 480,000 distinct CDR3 sequences, with about an eighth as singletons. The specimen was PBMCs from blood, collected roughly 45 days after vaccination. The source is a man aged 50-60 years who received an inactivated influenza vaccine. Both conserved end residues are part of each CDR3. Clone size is not always given. Where it is, it says once, few, many or a class for expanded clones.

v_gene: TRBV20-1
j_gene: TRBJ1-2
abundance: .
len: 14
CDR3aa: CSAIGTESNYGYTF

v_gene: TRBV11-2
j_gene: TRBJ2-7
abundance: many
len: 15
CDR3aa: CASSLGGTGGYEQYF

v_gene: TRBV12-3/TRBV12-4
j_gene: TRBJ2-7
abundance: few
len: 12
CDR3aa: CASSLRKEDPDF

v_gene: TRBV20-1
j_gene: TRBJ2-7
abundance: .
len: 14
CDR3aa: CSANPSSLGYEQYF

v_gene: TRBV24-1
j_gene: TRBJ2-7
abundance: .
len: 15
CDR3aa: CATSDPSSGSYEQYF

v_gene: TRBV28
j_gene: TRBJ2-5
abundance: few
len: 16
CDR3aa: CASSLLLAGIQETQYF

v_gene: TRBV7-6
j_gene: TRBJ2-7
abundance: once
len: 15
CDR3aa: CASSSGGEGSYEQYF

v_gene: TRBV12-3/TRBV12-4
j_gene: TRBJ2-7
abundance: few
len: 14
CDR3aa: CASSPLRTSYEQYF

v_gene: TRBV10-3
j_gene: TRBJ2-7
abundance: .
len: 15
CDR3aa: CAIREFGTSGSEQYF

v_gene: TRBV5-1
j_gene: TRBJ2-5
abundance: .
len: 17
CDR3aa: CASSQTSGREKQETQYF

v_gene: TRBV7-2
j_gene: TRBJ2-1
abundance: few
len: 16
CDR3aa: CASSPRGSGRRGEQFF

v_gene: TRBV27
j_gene: TRBJ2-1
abundance: .
len: 14
CDR3aa: CASTIAGAYNEQFF

v_gene: TRBV12-3/TRBV12-4
j_gene: TRBJ2-3
abundance: many
len: 13
CDR3aa: CASSHGRGDTQYF

v_gene: TRBV28
j_gene: TRBJ2-7
abundance: .
len: 15
CDR3aa: CASTLGTWTSHEQYF

v_gene: TRBV7-3
j_gene: TRBJ2-3
abundance: .
len: 15
CDR3aa: CASSLQGGFTDTQYF

v_gene: TRBV2
j_gene: TRBJ2-1
abundance: .
len: 11
CDR3aa: CASRGGIEQFF

v_gene: TRBV5-1
j_gene: TRBJ1-5
abundance: .
len: 14
CDR3aa: CASSLTGVNQPQHF

v_gene: TRBV6-1
j_gene: TRBJ2-5
abundance: many
len: 12
CDR3aa: CASLRRLETQYF

v_gene: TRBV20-1
j_gene: TRBJ2-5
abundance: .
len: 15
CDR3aa: CSATDRGFSQETQYF

v_gene: TRBV5-4
j_gene: TRBJ1-1
abundance: .
len: 13
CDR3aa: CASSLGEGTEAFF

v_gene: TRBV27
j_gene: TRBJ2-7
abundance: few
len: 15
CDR3aa: CASSFGAESGYEQYF

v_gene: TRBV20-1
j_gene: TRBJ2-2
abundance: many
len: 14
CDR3aa: CSAAQTGNTGELFF

v_gene: TRBV28
j_gene: TRBJ1-1
abundance: few
len: 12
CDR3aa: CASSEQGTEAFF

v_gene: TRBV20-1
j_gene: TRBJ2-2
abundance: few
len: 11
CDR3aa: CSAREIGELFF

v_gene: TRBV20-1
j_gene: TRBJ1-2
abundance: .
len: 15
CDR3aa: CSARDLRYSGIGYTF

v_gene: TRBV15
j_gene: TRBJ1-1
abundance: few
len: 12
CDR3aa: CATSPRTGEAFF

v_gene: TRBV7-9
j_gene: TRBJ2-2
abundance: few
len: 17
CDR3aa: CASSPWTGTGMTGELFF

v_gene: TRBV20-1
j_gene: TRBJ2-7
abundance: .
len: 15
CDR3aa: CSAPGRYVGGNEQYF

v_gene: TRBV20-1
j_gene: TRBJ2-5
abundance: many
len: 12
CDR3aa: CSVDERRETQYF

v_gene: TRBV12-3/TRBV12-4
j_gene: TRBJ2-7
abundance: many
len: 12
CDR3aa: CASSSVSYEQYF

v_gene: TRBV28
j_gene: TRBJ2-4
abundance: few
len: 20
CDR3aa: CASSLFRLAGAQLAKNIQYF

v_gene: TRBV6-6
j_gene: TRBJ2-1
abundance: .
len: 11
CDR3aa: CASSSKDEQFF

v_gene: TRBV13
j_gene: TRBJ2-1
abundance: few
len: 16
CDR3aa: CASSFDRGISYNEQFF

v_gene: TRBV20-1
j_gene: TRBJ2-1
abundance: few
len: 19
CDR3aa: CSARGRGLAGRRVFDEQFF

v_gene: TRBV20-1
j_gene: TRBJ1-2
abundance: many
len: 12
CDR3aa: CSARDSRYGYTF